This is a list of T cell receptor beta chains from one sample in a study of T cells in Graves' hyperthyroidism and ophthalmopathy. TCRdb re-analysed the multiplex PCR reads in MiXCR, keeping a single row per CDR3 protein. The data hold a few hundred thousand distinct CDR3 sequences, with about 15% observed a single time. Source material: blood. The receptors derive from a woman aged 40-49 years with Graves' hyperthyroidism that later progressed to Graves' ophthalmopathy. Each CDR3 is given with its conserved first and last residue. A D gene is named only where the DNA matches it firmly. Size is omitted from some rows. Given values are once, few, many or a class for expanded clones.

TRBV30	13	.	TRBD2	TRBJ2-7	TGTGCCTGGAGACTAGCGGGCTCCTACGAGCAGTACTTC	CAWRLAGSYEQYF
TRBV18	13	many	.	TRBJ2-7	TGTGCCAGCTCACCAGCGAGGGCCTACGAGCAGTACTTC	CASSPARAYEQYF
TRBV10-3	15	many	.	TRBJ1-5	TGTGCCATCAGTGAGTCGAACAGCTTCAATCAGCCCCAGCATTTT	CAISESNSFNQPQHF
TRBV20-1	14	.	TRBD2	TRBJ2-1	TGCAGTGCTCTTCTAGCGGGAGGGCTCTATGAGCAGTTCTTC	CSALLAGGLYEQFF
TRBV11-2	16	.	TRBD2	TRBJ2-2	TGTGCCAGCAGCTTATTACTAGCGGGCGCCCCCGGGGAGCTGTTTTTT	CASSLLLAGAPGELFF
TRBV5-1	16	many	.	TRBJ2-2	TGCGCCAGCAGCTTTAGTTTGTACGCGAACACCGGGGAGCTGTTTTTT	CASSFSLYANTGELFF
TRBV6-5	16	many	.	TRBJ1-2	TGTGCCAGCAGTTACTCGACGGGGGCTAGCCCCCATGGCTACACCTTC	CASSYSTGASPHGYTF
TRBV5-1	14	many	TRBD1	TRBJ1-6	TGCGCCAGCAGCCCGACAGGGGCGGATTCACCCCTCCACTTT	CASSPTGADSPLHF
TRBV27	18	once	TRBD2	TRBJ2-1	TGTGCCAGCAAGATTTCGGGGACTAGCGGGAGGTACTACAATGAGCAGTTCTTC	CASKISGTSGRYYNEQFF
TRBV20-1	17	few	TRBD2	TRBJ2-1	TGCAGTGCTGACGTTTTACTAGCGGGAGGGAATGTCAATGAGCAGTTCTTC	CSADVLLAGGNVNEQFF
TRBV2	13	.	.	TRBJ2-1	TGTGCCACCGTCGAGATGGGGAGCAATGAGCAGTTCTTC	CATVEMGSNEQFF
TRBV4-2	17	once	TRBD1	TRBJ2-2	TGTGCCAGCAGCCACTCCACGGGACAGTTGTCCACCGGGGAGCTGTTTTTT	CASSHSTGQLSTGELFF
TRBV28	14	many	TRBD1	TRBJ1-3	TGTGCCAGCAGAAAAACAGCACCCGACAGGGAAATATATTTT	CASRKTAPDREIYF
TRBV24-1	14	many	.	TRBJ2-1	TGTGCCACCAGTGATTTGGGGGCGATCGATGAGCAGTTCTTC	CATSDLGAIDEQFF
TRBV6-1	16	.	TRBD2	TRBJ2-2	TGTGCCAGCAGTCCCGGACTAGCGGGAGGGCGCGGGGAGCTGTTTTTT	CASSPGLAGGRGELFF
TRBV12-3/TRBV12-4	14	many	TRBD2	TRBJ2-5	TGTGCCAGCAGGTCTAGCGGGGGGGAAGAGACCCAGTACTTC	CASRSSGGEETQYF
TRBV29-1	10	.	TRBD1	TRBJ1-1	TGCAGCGGGGACAGGAATGAAGCTTTCTTT	CSGDRNEAFF
TRBV5-6	17	few	TRBD2	TRBJ2-5	TGTGCCAGCAGCCTCGGGGTAGCGGGAGATACTCAAGAGACCCAGTACTTC	CASSLGVAGDTQETQYF
TRBV5-1	18	many	.	TRBJ2-4	TGCGCCAGCAGCTTGGGACTAGTTGTTGGGGAAGCCAAAAACATTCAGTACTTC	CASSLGLVVGEAKNIQYF
TRBV27	13	few	TRBD1	TRBJ1-4	TGTGCCAGCAGTTCGACAGGGAATGAAAAACTGTTTTTT	CASSSTGNEKLFF
TRBV11-2	15	many	TRBD1	TRBJ1-2	TGTGCCAGCAGCCCGGACAGGGTCTTTAACTATGGCTACACCTTC	CASSPDRVFNYGYTF
TRBV11-2	12	many	.	TRBJ2-3	TGTGCCAGCAGCTTACACACAGATACGCAGTATTTT	CASSLHTDTQYF
TRBV3-1	17	few	TRBD2	TRBJ2-2	TGTGCCAGCAGCCCCAGCGGGACTAGCGCGAACACCGGGGAGCTGTTTTTT	CASSPSGTSANTGELFF
TRBV29-1	13	few	TRBD2	TRBJ2-1	TGCAGCGGCGCGCTCCTGGGAGGGAATGAGCAGTTCTTC	CSGALLGGNEQFF
TRBV28	15	few	TRBD2	TRBJ2-3	TGTGCCAGCAGTTTAGGCGGGAGTGAAGTAGATACGCAGTATTTT	CASSLGGSEVDTQYF
TRBV3-1	12	many	.	TRBJ2-2	TGTGCCAGCAGCCCGTTCACCGGGGAGCTGTTTTTT	CASSPFTGELFF
TRBV7-9	13	many	.	TRBJ2-7	TGTGCCAGCAGCTCGGGGCCCACCTACGAGCAGTACTTC	CASSSGPTYEQYF
TRBV19	15	many	.	TRBJ1-5	TGTGCCAGTAGTTTAACCAAGGACAGCGGCCAGCCCCAGCATTTT	CASSLTKDSGQPQHF